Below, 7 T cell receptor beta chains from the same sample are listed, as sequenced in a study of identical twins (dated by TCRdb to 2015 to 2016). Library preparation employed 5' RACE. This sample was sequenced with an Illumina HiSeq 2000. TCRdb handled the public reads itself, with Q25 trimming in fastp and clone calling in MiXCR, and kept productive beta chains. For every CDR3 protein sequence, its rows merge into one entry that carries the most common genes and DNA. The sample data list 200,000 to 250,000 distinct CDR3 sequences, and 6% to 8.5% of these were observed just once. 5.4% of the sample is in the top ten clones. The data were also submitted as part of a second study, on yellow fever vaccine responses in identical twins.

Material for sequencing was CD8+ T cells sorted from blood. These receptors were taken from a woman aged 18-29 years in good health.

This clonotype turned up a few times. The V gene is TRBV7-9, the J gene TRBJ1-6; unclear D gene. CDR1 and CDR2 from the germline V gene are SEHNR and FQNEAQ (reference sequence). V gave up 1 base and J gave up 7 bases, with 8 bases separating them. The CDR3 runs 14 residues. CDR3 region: CASSLVGSNSPLHF. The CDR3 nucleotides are TGTGCCAGCAGCTTAGTTGGATCCAATTCACCCCTCCACTTT.

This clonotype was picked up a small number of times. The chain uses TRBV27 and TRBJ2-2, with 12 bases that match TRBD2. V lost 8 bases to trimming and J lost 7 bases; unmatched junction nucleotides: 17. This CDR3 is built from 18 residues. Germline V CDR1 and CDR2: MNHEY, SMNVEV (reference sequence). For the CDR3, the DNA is TGTGCCAGCCTAACCCTAGCGGGAGGGCCTACGGTTGACGGGGAGCTGTTTTTT. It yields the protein CASLTLAGGPTVDGELFF.

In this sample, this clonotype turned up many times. The CDR3 loop is CASHGLAGGDYEQYF. CDR3 in DNA: TGCGCCAGCCACGGACTAGCGGGGGGGGACTACGAGCAGTACTTC. The V call is TRBV5-1, the J call TRBJ2-7; TRBD2 matches at 15 bases. Trimming removed 7 bases from V and 3 bases from J; junction bases left unmatched: 5. Per the germline V gene, CDR1 is SGHRS and CDR2 is YFSETQ. The CDR3 spans 15 residues.

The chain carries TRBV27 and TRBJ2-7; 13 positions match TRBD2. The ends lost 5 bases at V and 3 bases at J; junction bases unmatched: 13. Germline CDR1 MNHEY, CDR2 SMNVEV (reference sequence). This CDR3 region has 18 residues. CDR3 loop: CASSPSTSGRAHRYEQYF. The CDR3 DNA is TGTGCCAGCAGTCCCTCCACTAGCGGGAGGGCCCATCGCTACGAGCAGTACTTC.

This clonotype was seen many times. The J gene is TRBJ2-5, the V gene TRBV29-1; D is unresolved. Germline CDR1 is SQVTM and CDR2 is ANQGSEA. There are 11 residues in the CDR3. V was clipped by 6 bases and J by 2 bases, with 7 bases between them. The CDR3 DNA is TGCAGCGTCCATTTACAAGAGACCCAGTACTTC. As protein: CSVHLQETQYF. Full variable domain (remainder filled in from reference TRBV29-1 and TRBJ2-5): SAVISQKPSRDICQRGTSLTIQCQVDSQVTMMFWYRQQPGQSLTLIATANQGSEATYESGFVIDKFPISRPNLTFSTLTVSNMSPEDSSIYLCSVHLQETQYFGPGTRLLVL.

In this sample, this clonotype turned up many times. The CDR3 spells CASMGGLGSTDTQYF. Here the CDR3 DNA reads TGTGCCAGCATGGGCGGACTAGGAAGCACAGATACGCAGTATTTT. V is TRBV27 and J is TRBJ2-3; 7 nucleotides match TRBD2. V lost 7 bases, J lost 0 bases, and 7 bases stayed unmatched. The length of the CDR3 is 15 residues. CDR1 is MNHEY, CDR2 SMNVEV, per germline (reference sequence).

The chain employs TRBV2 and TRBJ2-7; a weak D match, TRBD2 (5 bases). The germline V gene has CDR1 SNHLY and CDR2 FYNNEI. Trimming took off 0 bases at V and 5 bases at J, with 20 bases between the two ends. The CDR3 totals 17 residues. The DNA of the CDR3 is TGTGCCAGCAGTGAAGCCAACGAGGACTTTTTACTCCACGAGCAGTACTTC. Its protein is CASSEANEDFLLHEQYF.